The sample holds many counts of the clone carrying this T cell receptor beta chain. The antigen remains undetermined. The authors built TCR beta libraries using iRepertoire HTBI primers and Arm-PCR of CDR3 regions. From the multiplex PCR reads, TCRdb called clonotypes with MiXCR, one entry per CDR3 protein. The table includes approximately 440,000 distinct CDR3 sequences, about a quarter detected once. The record originates from a study of regulatory T cells in long-lasting Graves disease. Study results and limitations: Persistent Graves' cases showed lower TCR diversity than newly diagnosed cases.

This CDR3 is 13 amino acids long. From germline, CDR1 is DFQATT and CDR2 SNEGSKA (reference sequence). Trimming shortened V by 3 bases and J by 0 bases, and 6 bases separated the two germline ends. Noted time point: persistent/refractory GD, antithyroid drugs over 5 years with positive TRAb. Generation of the TCR library employed RNA extracted from PBMCs. From each patient, around 10 milliliters of peripheral blood was drawn and collected into an EDTA anticoagulant tube. The sample was peripheral blood mononuclear cells (PBMCs), taken when the disease was refractory, from a patient treated with antithyroid drugs. The genes are TRBV20-1 and TRBJ2-1; perhaps TRBD2 as D (6 bases). The origin of this receptor is a female donor with Graves disease. The CDR3 sequence: CSASGSSYNEQFF. DNA of the CDR3: TGCAGTGCTAGCGGGAGCTCCTACAATGAGCAGTTCTTC.